Included here is one T cell receptor beta chain sequence, with context. Its antigen is as yet unknown. These data originate in a study of cytomegalovirus exposure and HLA in healthy donors. A multiplex PCR was run with 60 Vbeta primers and 13 Jbeta primers. Profiled with immunoSEQ multiplex PCR; TCRdb holds only in-frame clones, not every one. The sample yields 96,000 or so clones, 65% to 80% seen once. The CDR3 has 12 residues. J lost 2 bases, V lost 11 bases, and 5 bases had no gene match. The germline V gene has CDR1 LNHDA and CDR2 SQIVND (reference sequence). Study-level results: Reports showed the classifier diagnosing cytomegalovirus status with high specificity and sensitivity. Follow-up analysis found HLA locus-dependent TCR association rates, highest for DRB1 and lowest for HLA-C. TCR beta chains numbering under 200 were designated cytomegalovirus-associated. Fewer N-insertions than the approximately 700-donor mean were reportedly shown by an Asian-associated ancestry cluster in a later analysis.

This chain uses TRBV19 with TRBJ1-2; 7 positions match TRBD1. This receptor was obtained from a woman in her 70s in good health and CMV-seropositive. The sequenced sample was PBMCs. CDR3: CALQGPNYGYTF. The CDR3 DNA reads TGTGCCTTACAGGGGCCCAACTATGGCTACACCTTC. Full variable domain (outside the CDR3, taken from reference TRBV19 and TRBJ1-2): DGGITQSPKYLFRKEGQNVTLSCEQNLNHDAMYWYRQDPGQGLRLIYYSQIVNDFQKGDIAEGYSVSREKKESFPLTVTSAQKNPTAFYLCALQGPNYGYTFGSGTRLTVV.